There are a few counts of the clone carrying this T cell receptor (beta chain). V trimming: 5 bases; J trimming: 12 bases; junction bases outside the gene matches: 6. Germline V gives CDR1 LNHDA, CDR2 SQIVND (reference sequence). The CDR3 runs 13 residues. This entry belongs to a study of OX40 agonist ivuxolimab in advanced cancers. The wider study: Patients received intravenous ivuxolimab every 2 weeks at 0.01 to 10 mg/kg.

Clones were sequenced by immunoSEQ multiplex PCR, and TCRdb holds only the in-frame ones, with some missing. Of under 100,000 clones listed, 70% to 85% were seen once; the top ten hold around 5.5%. This chain joins TRBV19 and TRBJ1-6; 8 positions agree with TRBD1. Sample: CD4+ or CD8+ T cells sorted from blood, taken in a trial of the OX40 agonist ivuxolimab. The clonotype was recovered from an adult with an advanced solid tumor such as melanoma, head and neck, liver or kidney cancer. Here the CDR3 DNA reads TGTGCCAGTAGTGACAGGGGATCGGTACCCCTCCACTTT. It is translated as CASSDRGSVPLHF.